This T cell receptor beta chain is drawn from a study of T-cell reconstitution after alpha-beta-depleted transplantation in children. Whole-study findings and limits: Reportedly, alpha-beta T cells present about two months post-transplant originated from several hundred expanded clones of graft origin. T-cell numbers and diversity, one year after transplant, stemmed largely from T cells that were newly produced. Surviving thymic progenitors and recipient T cells were the source of high TCRbeta diversity at day 60 in some patients.

The TCRbeta library was prepared with unique molecular identifiers. Via MiXCR, TCRdb re-called the PCR reads, giving one row per CDR3 protein. The data contain hundreds of thousands of distinct CDR3 sequences, approximately 13% of them singletons. This clonotype was seen a few times. Antigen specificity is unknown. The origin of this receptor is a male patient between 10 and 17 years old who had a stem cell transplant for acute myeloid leukemia, so the T cells may come from the graft donor. The sequencing used PBMCs, mostly from graft donor cells, collected 360 days after TCRalphabeta/CD19-depleted stem cell transplant.

CDR3 region: CSARTSGRDTQYF. Here the CDR3 DNA reads TGCAGCGCCCGGACTAGCGGGAGAGATACGCAGTATTTT. J is TRBJ2-3 and V is TRBV29-1; 13 bases agree with TRBD2. This CDR3 has 13 amino acids. Germline loops: CDR1 SQVTM, CDR2 ANQGSEA. Unmatched junction bases numbered 3, after V lost 7 bases and J lost 5 bases.